The entry below gives a single T cell receptor beta chain sequence along with its context. The sample belongs to a study of PD-L1 blockade in urothelial cancer. CDR1 is LNHDA and CDR2 is SQIVND in the germline V gene (reference sequence). There are 13 residues in the CDR3. Trimming pared 8 bases from V and 0 bases from J, leaving 10 bases between. Assay: immunoSEQ multiplex PCR; the TCRdb copy retains only in-frame clones and omits some. Of approximately 94,000 clones listed, about nine tenths are singletons. The time point was: pretreatment peripheral blood. This material consisted of PBMCs, taken around atezolizumab (anti-PD-L1) treatment. The chain recombines TRBV19 with TRBJ1-1; D is perhaps TRBD1 (5 bases). The clonotype comes from a man in his 60s with urothelial cancer. CDR3 bases: TGTGCCAGTTCGACAGACGTGAACACTGAAGCTTTCTTT. Encoded protein: CASSTDVNTEAFF.